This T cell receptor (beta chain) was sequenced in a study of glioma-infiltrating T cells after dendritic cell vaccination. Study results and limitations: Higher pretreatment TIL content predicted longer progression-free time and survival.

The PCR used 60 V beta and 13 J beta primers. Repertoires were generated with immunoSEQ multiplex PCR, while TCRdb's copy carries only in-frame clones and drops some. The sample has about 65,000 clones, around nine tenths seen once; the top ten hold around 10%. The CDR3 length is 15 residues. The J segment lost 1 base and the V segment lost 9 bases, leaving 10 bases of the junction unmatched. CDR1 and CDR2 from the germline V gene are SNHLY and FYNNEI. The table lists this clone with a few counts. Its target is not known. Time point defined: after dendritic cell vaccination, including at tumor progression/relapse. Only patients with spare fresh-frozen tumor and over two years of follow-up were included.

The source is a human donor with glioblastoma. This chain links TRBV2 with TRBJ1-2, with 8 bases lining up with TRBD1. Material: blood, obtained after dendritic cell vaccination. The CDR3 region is CARDPGGLLNYGYTF. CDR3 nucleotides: TGTGCCAGGGATCCAGGGGGCCTCCTTAACTATGGCTACACCTTC.